The 3 T cell receptor beta chains listed next were all sequenced from one sample in a study of shared clonotypes between healthy human individuals. Produced via immunoSEQ multiplex PCR; TCRdb's table is partial and in-frame only. Of about 490,000 clones detected, 81% appear once; the ten largest clones hold about 13%. The sequenced sample was PBMCs. Receptor source: a woman aged 40 to 50 in good health. Some clones in this sample may be carry-over from other donors' samples.

Written as DNA, the CDR3 is TGTGCCAGCAGCTATGAATCGGCGGCGACCCAGTACTTC. This translates into CASSYESAATQYF. The rearrangement joins TRBV7-9 to TRBJ2-5; D unresolved. Germline V gene lookup returns CDR1 SEHNR and CDR2 FQNEAQ (reference sequence). Trimming removed 4 bases at V and 7 bases at J, with 13 bases between. The CDR3 sequence is 13 residues long.

This chain uses TRBV28 with TRBJ2-3, with D unresolved. Trimming removed 3 bases from V and 2 bases from J, with 21 bases in between. CDR1 and CDR2 from the germline V gene are MDHEN and SYDVKM. The CDR3 length is 18 residues. This chain's CDR3 is CASSFPRARLNNTDTQYF. CDR3 in DNA: TGTGCCAGCAGTTTCCCGAGAGCTAGGCTAAATAACACAGATACGCAGTATTTT.

This clone was counted between two and nine times. The chain joins TRBV18 to TRBJ1-1; D possibly corresponds to TRBD1 (6 bases). Trimming shortened V by 4 bases and J by 0 bases, and 12 bases separated the two germline ends. This CDR3 has 15 residues. Germline V gives CDR1 KGHSH, CDR2 LQKENI. The CDR3 region has the DNA TGTGCCAGCTCACGAAACAGGGACATGAACACTGAAGCTTTCTTT. The encoded protein is CASSRNRDMNTEAFF. The complete variable domain, with remaining parts taken from reference TRBV18 and TRBJ1-1, reads NAGVMQNPRHLVRRRGQEARLRCSPMKGHSHVYWYRQLPEEGLKFMVYLQKENIIDESGMPKERFSAEFPKEGPSILRIQQVVRGDSAAYFCASSRNRDMNTEAFFGQGTRLTVV.